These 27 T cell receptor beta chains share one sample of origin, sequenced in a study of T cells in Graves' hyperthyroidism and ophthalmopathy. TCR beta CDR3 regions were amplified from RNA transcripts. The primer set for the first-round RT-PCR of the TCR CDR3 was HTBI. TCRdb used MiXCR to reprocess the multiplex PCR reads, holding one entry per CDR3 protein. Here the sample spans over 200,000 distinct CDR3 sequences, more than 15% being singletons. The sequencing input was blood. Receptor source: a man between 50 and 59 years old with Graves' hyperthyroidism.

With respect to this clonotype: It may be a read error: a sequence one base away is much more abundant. The CDR3 nucleotides read TGCAGTGCTAGAGCTCCGGGGACAGGAGCATACAATAAGCAGTTCTTC. This gives the protein CSARAPGTGAYNKQFF. The chain links TRBV20-1 to TRBJ2-1, with 8 bases that match TRBD1. Germline V CDR1 and CDR2: DFQATT, SNEGSKA (reference sequence). The CDR3 loop spans 16 amino acids.

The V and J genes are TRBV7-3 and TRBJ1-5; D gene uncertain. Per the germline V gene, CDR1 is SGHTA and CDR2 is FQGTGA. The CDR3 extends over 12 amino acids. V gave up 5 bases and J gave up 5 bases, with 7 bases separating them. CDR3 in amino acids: CASSKPDQPQHF. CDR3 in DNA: TGTGCCAGCAGCAAACCGGATCAGCCCCAGCATTTT.

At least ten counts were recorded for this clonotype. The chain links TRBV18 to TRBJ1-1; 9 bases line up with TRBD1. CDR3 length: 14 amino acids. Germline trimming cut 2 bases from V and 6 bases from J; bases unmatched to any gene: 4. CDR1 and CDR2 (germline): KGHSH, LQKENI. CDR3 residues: CASSPTGGHAEAFF. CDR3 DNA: TGTGCCAGCTCACCAACAGGGGGCCATGCTGAAGCTTTCTTT.

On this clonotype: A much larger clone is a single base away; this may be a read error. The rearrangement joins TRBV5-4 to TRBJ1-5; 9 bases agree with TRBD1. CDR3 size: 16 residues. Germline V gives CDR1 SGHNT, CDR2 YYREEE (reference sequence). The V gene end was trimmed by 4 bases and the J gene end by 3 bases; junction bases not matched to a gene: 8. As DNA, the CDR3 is TGTGCCAGCAGCAGGACAGGGGACGCTGACAATCAGCCCCAGCATTTT. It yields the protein CASSRTGDADNQPQHF.

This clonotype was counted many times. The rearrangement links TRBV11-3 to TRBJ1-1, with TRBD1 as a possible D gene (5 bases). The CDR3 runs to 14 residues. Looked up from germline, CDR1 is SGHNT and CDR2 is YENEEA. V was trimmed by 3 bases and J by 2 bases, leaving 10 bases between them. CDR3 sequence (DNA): TGTGCCAGCAGCTTTAGACAGACAAACACTGAAGCTTTCTTT. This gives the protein CASSFRQTNTEAFF.

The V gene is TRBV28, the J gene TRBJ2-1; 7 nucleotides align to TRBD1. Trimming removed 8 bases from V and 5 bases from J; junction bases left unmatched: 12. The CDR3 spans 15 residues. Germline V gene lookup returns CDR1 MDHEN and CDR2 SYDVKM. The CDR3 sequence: CASQTDREFNNEQFF. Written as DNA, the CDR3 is TGTGCCAGCCAGACAGACAGGGAATTCAACAATGAGCAGTTCTTC.

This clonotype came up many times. CDR3 sequence: CASSLRDIFNSPLHF. Written as DNA, the CDR3 is TGTGCCAGCAGTCTCCGGGACATCTTTAATTCACCCCTCCACTTT. The gene calls are TRBV28 and TRBJ1-6; possible D gene TRBD1, 6 bases. CDR3 length: 15 residues. Germline V gives CDR1 MDHEN, CDR2 SYDVKM. V was clipped by 5 bases and J by 6 bases, with 14 bases between them. The variable domain in full, completed from reference TRBV28 and TRBJ1-6, reads DVKVTQSSRYLVKRTGEKVFLECVQDMDHENMFWYRQDPGLGLRLIYFSYDVKMKEKGDIPEGYSVSREKKERFSLILESASTNQTSMYLCASSLRDIFNSPLHFGNGTRLTVT.

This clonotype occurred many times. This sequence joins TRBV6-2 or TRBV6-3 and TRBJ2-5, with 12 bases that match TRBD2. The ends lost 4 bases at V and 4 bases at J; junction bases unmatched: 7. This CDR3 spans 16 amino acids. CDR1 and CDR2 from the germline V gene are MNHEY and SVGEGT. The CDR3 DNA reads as TGTGCCAGCAGTTCCCTAGCGGGAGGGCCCTCAGAGACCCAGTACTTC. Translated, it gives CASSSLAGGPSETQYF.

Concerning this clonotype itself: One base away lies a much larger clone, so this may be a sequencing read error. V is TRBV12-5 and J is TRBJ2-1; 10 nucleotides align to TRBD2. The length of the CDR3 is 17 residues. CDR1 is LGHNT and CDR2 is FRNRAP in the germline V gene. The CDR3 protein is CASGHRLAGVSYNERFF. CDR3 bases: TGTGCTAGTGGCCACCGCCTAGCGGGAGTTTCCTACAATGAGCGGTTCTTC.

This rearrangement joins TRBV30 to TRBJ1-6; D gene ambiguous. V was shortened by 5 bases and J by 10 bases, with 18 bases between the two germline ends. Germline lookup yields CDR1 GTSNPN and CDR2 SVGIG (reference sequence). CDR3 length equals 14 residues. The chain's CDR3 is CAWALRGRGSPLHF. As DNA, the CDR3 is TGTGCCTGGGCCCTACGAGGGAGAGGCTCACCCCTCCACTTT.

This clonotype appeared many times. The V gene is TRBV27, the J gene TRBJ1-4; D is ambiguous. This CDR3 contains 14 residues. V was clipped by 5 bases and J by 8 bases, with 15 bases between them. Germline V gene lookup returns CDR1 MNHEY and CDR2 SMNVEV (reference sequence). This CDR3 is CASSQRGSREKLFF. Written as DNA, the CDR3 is TGTGCCAGCAGTCAGCGGGGTAGTCGAGAAAAACTGTTTTTT.

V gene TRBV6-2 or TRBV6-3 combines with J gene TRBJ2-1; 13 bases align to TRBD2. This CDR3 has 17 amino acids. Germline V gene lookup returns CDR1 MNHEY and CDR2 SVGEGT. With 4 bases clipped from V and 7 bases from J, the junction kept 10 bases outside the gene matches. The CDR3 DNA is TGTGCCAGCAGTTCCAGGACTAGCGGGAGTGTGTGGAATGAGCAGTTCTTC. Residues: CASSSRTSGSVWNEQFF.

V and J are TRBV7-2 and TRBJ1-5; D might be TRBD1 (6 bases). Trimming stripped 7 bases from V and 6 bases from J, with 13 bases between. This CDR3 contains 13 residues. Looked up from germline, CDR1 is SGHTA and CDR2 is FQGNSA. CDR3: CASTADRSQPQHF. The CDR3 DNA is TGTGCCAGCACCGCGGACAGATCTCAGCCCCAGCATTTT.

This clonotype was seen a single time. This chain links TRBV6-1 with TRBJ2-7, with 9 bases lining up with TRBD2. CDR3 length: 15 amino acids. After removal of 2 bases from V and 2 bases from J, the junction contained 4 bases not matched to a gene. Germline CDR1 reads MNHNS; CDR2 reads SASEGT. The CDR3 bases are TGTGCCAGCAGTGAAAGGCCTAGCGGGGCCTACGAGCAGTACTTC. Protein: CASSERPSGAYEQYF.

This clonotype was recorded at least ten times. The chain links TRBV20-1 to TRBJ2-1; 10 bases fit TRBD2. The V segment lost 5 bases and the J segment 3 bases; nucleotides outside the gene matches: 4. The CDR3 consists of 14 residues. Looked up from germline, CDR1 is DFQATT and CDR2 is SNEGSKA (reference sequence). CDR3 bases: TGCAGTGCTGGGACTAGCGAGCTCTACAATGAGCAGTTCTTC. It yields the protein CSAGTSELYNEQFF.

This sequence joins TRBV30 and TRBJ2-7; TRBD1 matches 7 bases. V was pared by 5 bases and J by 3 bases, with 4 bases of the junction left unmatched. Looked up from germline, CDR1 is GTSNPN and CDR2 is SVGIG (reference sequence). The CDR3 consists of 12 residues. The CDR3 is CAWGTVSYEQYF. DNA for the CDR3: TGTGCCTGGGGGACAGTGAGCTACGAGCAGTACTTC.

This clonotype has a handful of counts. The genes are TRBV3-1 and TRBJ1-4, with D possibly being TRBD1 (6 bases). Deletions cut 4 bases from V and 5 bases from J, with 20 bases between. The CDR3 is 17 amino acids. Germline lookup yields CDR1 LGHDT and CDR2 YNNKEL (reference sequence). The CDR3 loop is CASSRQTGTRSNEKLFF. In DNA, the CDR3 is TGTGCCAGCAGCCGCCAGACAGGAACTCGTTCCAATGAAAAACTGTTTTTT.

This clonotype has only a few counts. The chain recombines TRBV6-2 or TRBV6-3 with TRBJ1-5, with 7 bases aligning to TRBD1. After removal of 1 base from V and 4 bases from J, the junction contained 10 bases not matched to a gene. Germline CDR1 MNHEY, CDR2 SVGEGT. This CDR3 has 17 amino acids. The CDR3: CASSYWEDRDGNQPQHF. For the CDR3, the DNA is TGTGCCAGCAGTTACTGGGAAGACAGGGACGGGAATCAGCCCCAGCATTTT.

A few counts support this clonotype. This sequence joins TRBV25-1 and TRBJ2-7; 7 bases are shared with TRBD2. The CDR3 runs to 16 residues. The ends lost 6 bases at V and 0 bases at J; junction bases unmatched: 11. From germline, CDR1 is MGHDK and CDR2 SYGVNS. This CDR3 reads CASRNPYREVSYEQYF. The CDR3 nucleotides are TGTGCCAGCAGGAACCCATATCGGGAGGTCTCCTACGAGCAGTACTTC.

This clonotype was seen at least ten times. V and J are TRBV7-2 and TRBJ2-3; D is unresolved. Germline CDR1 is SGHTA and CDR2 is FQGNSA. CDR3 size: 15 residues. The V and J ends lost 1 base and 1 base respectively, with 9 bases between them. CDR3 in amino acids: CASSLVLVGTDTQYF. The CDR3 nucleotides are TGTGCCAGCAGCTTAGTGCTTGTCGGCACAGATACGCAGTATTTT.

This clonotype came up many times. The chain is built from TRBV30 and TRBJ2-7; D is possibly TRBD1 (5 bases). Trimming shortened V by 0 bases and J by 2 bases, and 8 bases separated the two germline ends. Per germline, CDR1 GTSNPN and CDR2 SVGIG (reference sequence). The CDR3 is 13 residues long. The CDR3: CAWSVQVTYEQYF. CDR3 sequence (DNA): TGTGCCTGGAGTGTACAGGTCACCTACGAGCAGTACTTC.

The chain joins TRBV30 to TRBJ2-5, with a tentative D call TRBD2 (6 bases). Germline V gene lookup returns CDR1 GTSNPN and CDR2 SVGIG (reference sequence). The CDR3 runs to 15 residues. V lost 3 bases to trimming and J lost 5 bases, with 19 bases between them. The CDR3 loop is CAWRVGVAVRETQYF. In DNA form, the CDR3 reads TGTGCCTGGAGGGTGGGGGTAGCGGTACGGGAGACCCAGTACTTC.

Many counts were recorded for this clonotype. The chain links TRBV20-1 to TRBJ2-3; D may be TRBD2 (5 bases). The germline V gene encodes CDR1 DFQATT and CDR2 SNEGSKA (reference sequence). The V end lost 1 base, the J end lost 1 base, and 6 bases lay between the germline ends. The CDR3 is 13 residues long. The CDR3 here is CSARVEGTDTQYF. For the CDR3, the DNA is TGCAGTGCTAGAGTGGAGGGCACAGATACGCAGTATTTT.

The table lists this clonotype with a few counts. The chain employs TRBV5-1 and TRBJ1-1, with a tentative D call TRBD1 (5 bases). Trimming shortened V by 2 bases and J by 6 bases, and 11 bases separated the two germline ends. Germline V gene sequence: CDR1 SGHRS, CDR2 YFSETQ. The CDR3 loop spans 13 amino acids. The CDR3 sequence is CASSLGRDAEAFF. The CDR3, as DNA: TGCGCCAGCAGCTTAGGCAGGGACGCTGAAGCTTTCTTT.

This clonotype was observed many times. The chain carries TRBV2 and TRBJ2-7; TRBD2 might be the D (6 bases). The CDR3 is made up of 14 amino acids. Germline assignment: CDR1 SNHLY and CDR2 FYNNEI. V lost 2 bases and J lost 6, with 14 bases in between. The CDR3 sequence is CASSESSLEGEQYF. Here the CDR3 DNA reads TGTGCCAGCAGTGAATCGTCCCTGGAGGGCGAGCAGTACTTC.

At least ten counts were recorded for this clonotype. CDR3 nucleotide sequence: TGTGCCATCCGGGGGGGGTCTCCCCCTAACTATGGCTACACCTTC. Translated, it gives CAIRGGSPPNYGYTF. This chain links TRBV10-3 with TRBJ1-2; D is possibly TRBD1 (5 bases). The CDR3 has 15 amino acids. Between the trimmed V and J ends, which lost 8 bases and 0 bases, there was a span of 16 bases. CDR1 and CDR2 (germline): ENHRY, SYGVKD.

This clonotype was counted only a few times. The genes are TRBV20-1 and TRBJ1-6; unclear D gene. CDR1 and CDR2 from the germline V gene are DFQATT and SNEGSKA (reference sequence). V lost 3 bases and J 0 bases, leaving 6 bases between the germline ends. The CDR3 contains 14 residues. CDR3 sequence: CSASWGSYNSPLHF. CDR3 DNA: TGCAGTGCTAGCTGGGGCTCCTATAATTCACCCCTCCACTTT.